This T cell receptor beta chain was sequenced for a study of blood T cells in healthy people across ages. Germline CDR1 and CDR2: LGHDT and YNNKEL (reference sequence). CDR3 length equals 15 residues. J lost 7 bases, V lost 4 bases, and 8 bases had no gene match. This clonotype was recorded a few times. Healthy Russian Caucasian donors spanned ages about 6 to 90 years. With a J-beta primer mix and a sample-barcoded 5' primer, a second PCR ran roughly 6 to 12 cycles. Via MiXCR, TCRdb re-called the 5' RACE reads, giving one row per CDR3 protein. This sample carries approximately 800,000 distinct CDR3 sequences, around half of them seen once, and the ten largest clones take around 18%.

The genes are TRBV3-1 and TRBJ2-4; TRBD1 agrees at 9 bases. Sample: blood. This sequence originates from a man at least 80 years old in good health. DNA for the CDR3: TGTGCCAGCAGCCGCCCACAGGGGGCACGGAACATTCAGTACTTC. Encoded protein: CASSRPQGARNIQYF. Together with reference TRBV3-1 and TRBJ2-4, the CDR3 gives the full variable domain: DTAVSQTPKYLVTQMGNDKSIKCEQNLGHDTMYWYKQDSKKFLKIMFSYNNKELIINETVPNRFSPKSPDKAHLNLHINSLELGDSAVYFCASSRPQGARNIQYFGAGTRLSVL.